This TCR beta chain derives from a study of identical twins. Many counts were recorded for this clonotype. V lost 1 base and J lost 5; bases outside the gene matches: 4. The CDR3 is made up of 14 amino acids. Germline V gives CDR1 LGHDT, CDR2 YNNKEL (reference sequence). MiXCR, run by TCRdb on the 5' RACE reads, gives a single entry per CDR3 protein. The sample includes approximately 94,000 distinct CDR3 sequences, under 6.5% of them seen just once. This clonotype originated in a woman aged 45 to 65 in good health. Sequencing input: memory T cells sorted from blood. The V and J genes are TRBV3-1 and TRBJ2-5; 7 positions agree with TRBD2. The CDR3 DNA sequence: TGTGCCAGCAGCCAAGGGACTAGAGATGAGACCCAGTACTTC. This translates into CASSQGTRDETQYF.